Each of the 2 T cell receptor beta chains below was sequenced from the same sample in a study of beta chain features in type 1 diabetes. Expressed TCRB transcripts were sequenced because the isolated RNA had all been reverse transcribed beforehand. TCRdb's copy holds only in-frame clones and misses some; the assay was immunoSEQ multiplex PCR. The sample includes 350,000 to 400,000 clones, roughly 16% of them seen just once. Sequenced: naive CD4+ T cells from blood. All receptors derive from a woman aged 18-29 years in good health.

In its sample, this clone was seen a few times. This chain joins TRBV4-2 and TRBJ2-1, with 14 positions matching TRBD2. Germline V lookup: CDR1 LGHNA, CDR2 YNFKEQ. The V and J ends lost 0 bases and 2 bases, in that order; junction bases with no gene match: 9. The CDR3 runs 20 residues. CDR3 DNA sequence: TGTGCCAGCAGCCAAGATCTGACTAGCGGGAGGGCGACCCCCTACAATGAGCAGTTCTTC. This codes for CASSQDLTSGRATPYNEQFF.

V gene TRBV19 combines with J gene TRBJ2-1; 7 nucleotides match TRBD1. The CDR3 is made up of 14 amino acids. V shed 5 bases and J 3 bases; nucleotides not matched to a gene: 4. Germline loops: CDR1 LNHDA, CDR2 SQIVND (reference sequence). In DNA form, the CDR3 reads TGTGCCAGTAGTGGCCGGGACAGCTACAATGAGCAGTTCTTC. This gives the protein CASSGRDSYNEQFF.